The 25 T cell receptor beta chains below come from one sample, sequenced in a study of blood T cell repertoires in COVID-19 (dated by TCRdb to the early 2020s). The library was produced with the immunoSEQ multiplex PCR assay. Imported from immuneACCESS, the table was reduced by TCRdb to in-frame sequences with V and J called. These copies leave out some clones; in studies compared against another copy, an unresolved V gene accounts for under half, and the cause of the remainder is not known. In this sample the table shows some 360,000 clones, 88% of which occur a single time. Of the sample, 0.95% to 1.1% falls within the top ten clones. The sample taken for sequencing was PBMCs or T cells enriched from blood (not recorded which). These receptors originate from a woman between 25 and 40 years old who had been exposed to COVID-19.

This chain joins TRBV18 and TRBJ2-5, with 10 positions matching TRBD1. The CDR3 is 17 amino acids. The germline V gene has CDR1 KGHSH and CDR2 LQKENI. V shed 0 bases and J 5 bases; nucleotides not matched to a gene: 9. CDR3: CASSPPETGGFVETQYF. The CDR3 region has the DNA TGTGCCAGCTCACCACCGGAGACAGGGGGCTTTGTGGAGACCCAGTACTTC.

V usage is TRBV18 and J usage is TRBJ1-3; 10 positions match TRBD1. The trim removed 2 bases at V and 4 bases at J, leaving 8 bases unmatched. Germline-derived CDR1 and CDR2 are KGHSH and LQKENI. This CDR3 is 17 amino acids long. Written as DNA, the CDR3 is TGTGCCAGCTCACCAGACAGGGGGCCAAAATACGGAAACACCATATATTTT. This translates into CASSPDRGPKYGNTIYF.

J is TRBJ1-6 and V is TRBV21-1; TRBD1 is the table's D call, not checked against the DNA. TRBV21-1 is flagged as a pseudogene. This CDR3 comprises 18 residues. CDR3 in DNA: TGTGCCAGCAGCAAATGTTTGCCGGGACAGAGGGTCCATTCACCCCTCCACTTT. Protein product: CASSKCLPGQRVHSPLHF.

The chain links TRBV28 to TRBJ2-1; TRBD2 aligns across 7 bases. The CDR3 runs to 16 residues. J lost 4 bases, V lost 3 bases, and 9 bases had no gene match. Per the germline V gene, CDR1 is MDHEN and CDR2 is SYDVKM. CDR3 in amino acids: CASSLFAGERYNEQFF. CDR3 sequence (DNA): TGTGCCAGCAGTTTGTTCGCGGGAGAGAGGTACAATGAGCAGTTCTTC.

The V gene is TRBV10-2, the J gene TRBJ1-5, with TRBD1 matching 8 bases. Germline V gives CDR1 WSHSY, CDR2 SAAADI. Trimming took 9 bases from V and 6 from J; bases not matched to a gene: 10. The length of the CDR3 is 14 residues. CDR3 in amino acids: CASCKDRVTQPQHF. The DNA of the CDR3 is TGCGCCAGTTGCAAGGACAGGGTAACTCAGCCCCAGCATTTT.

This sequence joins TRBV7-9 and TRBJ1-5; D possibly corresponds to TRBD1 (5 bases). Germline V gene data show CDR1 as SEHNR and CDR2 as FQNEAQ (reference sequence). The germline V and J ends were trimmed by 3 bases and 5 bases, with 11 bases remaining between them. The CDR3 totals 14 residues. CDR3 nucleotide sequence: TGTGCCAGCAGCTTCACGGGGGTAGATCAGCCCCAGCATTTT. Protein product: CASSFTGVDQPQHF.

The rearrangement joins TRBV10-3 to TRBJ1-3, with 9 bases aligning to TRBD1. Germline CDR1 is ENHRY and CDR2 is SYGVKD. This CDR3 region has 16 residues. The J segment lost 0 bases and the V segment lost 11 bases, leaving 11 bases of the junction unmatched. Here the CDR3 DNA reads TGTGCCTTGCCGGGACAGGGTGGAATCTCTGGAAACACCATATATTTT. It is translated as CALPGQGGISGNTIYF.

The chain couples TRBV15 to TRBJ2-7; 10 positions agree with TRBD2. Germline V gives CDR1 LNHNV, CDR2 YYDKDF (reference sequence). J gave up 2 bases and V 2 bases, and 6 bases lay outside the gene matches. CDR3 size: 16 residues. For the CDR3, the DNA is TGTGCCACCAGCAGACCAGGACTAGCGGAAACCTACGAGCAGTACTTC. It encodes CATSRPGLAETYEQYF. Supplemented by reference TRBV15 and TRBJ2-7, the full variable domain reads DAMVIQNPRYQVTQFGKPVTLSCSQTLNHNVMYWYQQKSSQAPKLLFHYYDKDFNNEADTPDNFQSRRPNTSFCFLDIRSPGLGDTAMYLCATSRPGLAETYEQYFGPGTRLTVT.

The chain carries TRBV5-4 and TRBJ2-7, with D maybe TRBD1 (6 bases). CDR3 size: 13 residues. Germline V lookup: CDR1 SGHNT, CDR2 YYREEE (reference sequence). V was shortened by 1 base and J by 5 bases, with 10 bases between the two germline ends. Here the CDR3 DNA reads TGTGCCAGCAGCTTGACAGGGATTCACGAGCAGTACTTC. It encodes CASSLTGIHEQYF.

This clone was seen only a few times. The CDR3 sequence is CASSPPQGAASPLHF. CDR3 in DNA: TGTGCCAGCTCACCACCCCAGGGTGCGGCTTCACCCCTCCACTTT. V usage is TRBV18 and J usage is TRBJ1-6, with D possibly matching TRBD1 (5 bases). The germline V and J ends were trimmed by 0 bases and 9 bases, with 12 bases remaining between them. Germline V gives CDR1 KGHSH, CDR2 LQKENI. The CDR3 contains 15 residues.

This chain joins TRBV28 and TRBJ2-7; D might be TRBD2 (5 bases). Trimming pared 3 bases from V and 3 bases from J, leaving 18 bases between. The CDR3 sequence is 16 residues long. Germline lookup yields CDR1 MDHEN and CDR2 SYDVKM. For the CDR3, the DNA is TGTGCCAGCAGTTTTATCACTCTCGGGGTGAACTACGAGCAGTACTTC. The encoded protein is CASSFITLGVNYEQYF.

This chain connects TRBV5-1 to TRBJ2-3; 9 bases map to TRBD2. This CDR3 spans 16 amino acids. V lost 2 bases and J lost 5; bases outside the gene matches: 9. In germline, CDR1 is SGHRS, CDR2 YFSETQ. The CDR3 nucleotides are TGCGCCAGCAGCTTCCATGCCGGGACTAGCCGAGATACGCAGTATTTT. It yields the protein CASSFHAGTSRDTQYF.

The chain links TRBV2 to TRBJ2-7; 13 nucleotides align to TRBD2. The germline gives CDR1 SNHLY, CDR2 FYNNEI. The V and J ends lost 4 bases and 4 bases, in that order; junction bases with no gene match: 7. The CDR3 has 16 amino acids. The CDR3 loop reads CASSGGTSGKWYEQYF. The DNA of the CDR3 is TGTGCCAGCAGTGGTGGGACTAGCGGGAAATGGTACGAGCAGTACTTC.

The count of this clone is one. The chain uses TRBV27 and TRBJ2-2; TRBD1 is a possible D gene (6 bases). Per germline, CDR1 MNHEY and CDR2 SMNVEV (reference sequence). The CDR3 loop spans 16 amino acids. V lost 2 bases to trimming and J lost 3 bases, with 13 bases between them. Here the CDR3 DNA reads TGTGCCAGCAGTTTAAGCCGGCAGGGGTACACCGGGGAGCTGTTTTTT. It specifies CASSLSRQGYTGELFF.

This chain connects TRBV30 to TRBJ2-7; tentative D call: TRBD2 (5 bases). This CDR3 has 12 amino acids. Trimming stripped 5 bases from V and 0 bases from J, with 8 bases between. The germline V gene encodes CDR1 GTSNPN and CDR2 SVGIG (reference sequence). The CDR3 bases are TGTGCCTGGGACTACCTCTCCTACGAGCAGTACTTC. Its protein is CAWDYLSYEQYF. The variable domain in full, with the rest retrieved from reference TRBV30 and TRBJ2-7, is SQTIHQWPATLVQPVGSPLSLECTVEGTSNPNLYWYRQAAGRGLQLLFYSVGIGQISSEVPQNLSASRPQDRQFILSSKKLLLSDSGFYLCAWDYLSYEQYFGPGTRLTVT.

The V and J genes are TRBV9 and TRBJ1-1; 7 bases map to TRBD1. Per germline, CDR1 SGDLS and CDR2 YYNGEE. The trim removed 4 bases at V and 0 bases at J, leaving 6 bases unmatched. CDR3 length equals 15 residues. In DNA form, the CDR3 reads TGTGCCAGCAGCCCGGCGGGACAGCTGAACACTGAAGCTTTCTTT. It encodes CASSPAGQLNTEAFF.

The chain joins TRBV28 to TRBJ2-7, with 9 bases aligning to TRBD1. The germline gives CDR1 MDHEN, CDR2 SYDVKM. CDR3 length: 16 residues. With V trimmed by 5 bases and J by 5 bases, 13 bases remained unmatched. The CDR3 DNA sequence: TGTGCCAGCAGTCCGGCCGCCGGGACAGGGCTTCACGAGCAGTACTTC. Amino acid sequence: CASSPAAGTGLHEQYF. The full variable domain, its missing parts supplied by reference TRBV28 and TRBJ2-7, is DVKVTQSSRYLVKRTGEKVFLECVQDMDHENMFWYRQDPGLGLRLIYFSYDVKMKEKGDIPEGYSVSREKKERFSLILESASTNQTSMYLCASSPAAGTGLHEQYFGPGTRLTVT.

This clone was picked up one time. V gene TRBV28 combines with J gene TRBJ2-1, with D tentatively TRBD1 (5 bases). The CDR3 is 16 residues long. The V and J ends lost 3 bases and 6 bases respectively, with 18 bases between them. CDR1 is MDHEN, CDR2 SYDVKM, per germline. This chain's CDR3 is CASSLQDNAIRNEQFF. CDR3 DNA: TGTGCCAGCAGTTTGCAGGACAACGCTATTCGCAATGAGCAGTTCTTC. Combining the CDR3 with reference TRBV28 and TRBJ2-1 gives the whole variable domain DVKVTQSSRYLVKRTGEKVFLECVQDMDHENMFWYRQDPGLGLRLIYFSYDVKMKEKGDIPEGYSVSREKKERFSLILESASTNQTSMYLCASSLQDNAIRNEQFFGPGTRLTVL.

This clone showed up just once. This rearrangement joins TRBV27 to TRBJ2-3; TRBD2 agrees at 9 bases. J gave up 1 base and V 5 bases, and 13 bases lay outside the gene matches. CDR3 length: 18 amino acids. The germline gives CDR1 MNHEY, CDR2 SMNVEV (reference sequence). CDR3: CASSGTLTSGPRTDTQYF. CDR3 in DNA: TGTGCCAGCAGTGGAACCCTGACTAGCGGACCACGCACAGATACGCAGTATTTT.

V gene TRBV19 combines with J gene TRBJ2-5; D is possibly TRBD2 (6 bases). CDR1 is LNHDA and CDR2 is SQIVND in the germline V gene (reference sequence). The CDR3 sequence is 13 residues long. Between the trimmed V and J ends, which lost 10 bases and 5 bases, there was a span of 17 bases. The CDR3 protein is CATRRGILETQYF. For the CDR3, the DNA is TGTGCCACCCGACGGGGGATATTGGAGACCCAGTACTTC.

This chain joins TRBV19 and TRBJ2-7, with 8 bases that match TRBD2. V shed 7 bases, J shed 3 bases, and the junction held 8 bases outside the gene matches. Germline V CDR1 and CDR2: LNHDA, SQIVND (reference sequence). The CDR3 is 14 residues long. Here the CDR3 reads CASKSASGYYEQYF. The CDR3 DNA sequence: TGTGCCAGTAAATCAGCTAGCGGGTACTACGAGCAGTACTTC. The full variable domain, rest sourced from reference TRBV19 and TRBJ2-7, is DGGITQSPKYLFRKEGQNVTLSCEQNLNHDAMYWYRQDPGQGLRLIYYSQIVNDFQKGDIAEGYSVSREKKESFPLTVTSAQKNPTAFYLCASKSASGYYEQYFGPGTRLTVT.

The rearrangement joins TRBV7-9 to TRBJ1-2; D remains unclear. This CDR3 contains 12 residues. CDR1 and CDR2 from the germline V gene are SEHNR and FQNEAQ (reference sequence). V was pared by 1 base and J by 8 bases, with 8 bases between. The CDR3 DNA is TGTGCCAGCAGCTTAGACCAGTACGGCTACACCTTC. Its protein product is CASSLDQYGYTF.

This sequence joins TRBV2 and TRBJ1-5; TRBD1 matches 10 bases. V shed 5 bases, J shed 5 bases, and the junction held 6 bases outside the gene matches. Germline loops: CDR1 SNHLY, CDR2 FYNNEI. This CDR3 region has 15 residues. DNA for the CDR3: TGTGCCAGCAGTAGGGGACAGGGGACGGATCAGCCCCAGCATTTT. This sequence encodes CASSRGQGTDQPQHF.

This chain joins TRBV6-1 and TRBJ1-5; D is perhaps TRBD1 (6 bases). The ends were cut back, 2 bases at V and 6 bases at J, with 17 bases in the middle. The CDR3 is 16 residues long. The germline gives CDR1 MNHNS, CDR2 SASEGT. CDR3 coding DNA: TGTGCCAGCAGTGAAATTCACGGGACATGGGCTCAGCCCCAGCATTTT. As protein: CASSEIHGTWAQPQHF.

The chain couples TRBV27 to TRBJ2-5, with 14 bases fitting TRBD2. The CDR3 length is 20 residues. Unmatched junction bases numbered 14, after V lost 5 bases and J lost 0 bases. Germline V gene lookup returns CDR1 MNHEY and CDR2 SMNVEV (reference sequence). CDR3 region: CASSALTGTSGGKYQETQYF. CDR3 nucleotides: TGTGCCAGCAGTGCCCTCACCGGGACTAGCGGGGGAAAGTACCAAGAGACCCAGTACTTC.